These T cell receptor beta chains were read from a single sample in a study of shared clonotypes between healthy human individuals. Clones were read by immunoSEQ multiplex PCR, and TCRdb kept only the in-frame ones, dropping some. The sample contains about 1.1 million clones, about 80% of which appear only once. Sequencing was done on a sample of memory CD4+ T cells from PBMCs. The receptors derive from a man aged 18 to 35 in good health. Some clones in this sample may be carry-over from other donors' samples. CDR3s include the opening cysteine and the closing phenylalanine or tryptophan. A D gene is named only where the DNA matches it firmly. Clone size appears in some rows only: once, few, many, or a class for an expanded clone.

v_gene,abundance,d_gene,j_gene,CDR3aa,CDR3nt
TRBV5-1,.,.,TRBJ1-4,CASSGGLGGEKLFF,TGCGCCAGCAGCGGGGGGCTAGGAGGTGAAAAACTGTTTTTT
TRBV7-2,.,.,TRBJ1-3,CASSSRGGSGNTIYF,TGTGCCAGCAGTTCCCGGGGTGGGTCTGGAAACACCATATATTTT
TRBV4-3,.,.,TRBJ2-7,CASSHRVNYEQYF,TGCGCCAGCAGCCATAGGGTTAACTACGAGCAGTACTTC
TRBV27,.,TRBD2,TRBJ2-5,CASSLGGGRGETQYF,TGTGCCAGCAGTTTGGGCGGGGGACGGGGAGAGACCCAGTACTTC
TRBV6-1,few,TRBD2,TRBJ2-7,CASSRLAGIHEQYF,TGTGCCAGCAGCCGACTAGCGGGGATCCACGAGCAGTACTTC
TRBV19,.,.,TRBJ1-3,CASSIQGPTGNTIYF,TGTGCCAGTAGTATTCAGGGCCCAACTGGAAACACCATATATTTT
TRBV6-1,.,.,TRBJ2-7,CASSESYTGIDEQYF,TGTGCCAGCAGTGAGAGCTATACAGGGATCGACGAGCAGTACTTC
TRBV14,once,.,TRBJ1-1,CASSQLSGTLNTEAFF,TGTGCCAGCAGCCAATTGTCCGGGACACTGAACACTGAAGCTTTCTTT
TRBV7-6,.,.,TRBJ2-3,CASSQIPGSVGTDTQYF,TGTGCCAGCAGCCAAATTCCGGGCTCGGTGGGCACAGATACGCAGTATTTT
TRBV5-6,.,TRBD1,TRBJ1-5,CASSKQGARQPQHF,TGTGCCAGCAGCAAACAGGGGGCACGACAGCCCCAGCATTTT
TRBV4-1,.,TRBD1,TRBJ2-7,CASSLRQGASEQYF,TGCGCCAGCAGCTTACGACAGGGGGCGTCCGAGCAGTACTTC
TRBV9,.,.,TRBJ2-5,CASSPRLVGPEEQYF,TGTGCCAGCAGCCCCAGACTAGTGGGGCCGGAGGAGCAGTACTTC
TRBV6-1,few,.,TRBJ1-5,CASSQTSQHF,TGTGCCAGCAGTCAAACCTCCCAGCATTTT
TRBV6-1,.,.,TRBJ2-6,CASSESPGLTIISGANVLTF,TGTGCCAGCAGTGAATCCCCGGGGCTCACTATTATCTCTGGGGCCAACGTCCTGACTTTC
TRBV5-5,.,TRBD1,TRBJ1-4,CASSLAVGGEEKLFF,TGTGCCAGCAGCTTGGCCGTAGGGGGCGAAGAAAAACTGTTTTTT
TRBV27,.,.,TRBJ2-3,CASSIGDTDTQYF,TGTGCCAGCAGTATCGGAGACACAGATACGCAGTATTTT
TRBV7-9,.,.,TRBJ1-1,CASSLERTFTEAFF,TGTGCCAGCAGCTTAGAACGGACTTTCACTGAAGCTTTCTTT
TRBV4-1,.,TRBD2,TRBJ2-7,CASSLGTSGRSEQYF,TGCGCCAGCAGCCTCGGGACTAGCGGGAGGTCCGAGCAGTACTTC
TRBV19,many,TRBD1,TRBJ1-1,CASSYLLGQTEAFF,TGTGCCAGTAGTTACCTCCTGGGACAGACTGAAGCTTTCTTT
TRBV4-1,.,.,TRBJ2-7,CASSRDRARPEQYF,TGCGCCAGCAGCCGAGATAGAGCAAGGCCCGAGCAGTACTTC
TRBV28,few,.,TRBJ2-7,CASSLSYRGDEQYF,TGTGCCAGCAGTTTATCTTATCGGGGCGACGAGCAGTACTTC
TRBV27,.,.,TRBJ1-2,CASSLSHRHGYTF,TGTGCCAGCAGTTTGTCCCACAGGCATGGCTACACCTTC
TRBV5-1,many,.,TRBJ1-1,CASREGTANTEAFF,TGCGCCAGCAGAGAAGGGACTGCGAACACTGAAGCTTTCTTT
TRBV7-2,.,.,TRBJ1-3,CASSLVRGGGNTIYF,TGTGCCAGCAGCTTAGTCAGGGGAGGTGGAAACACCATATATTTT
TRBV29-1,.,.,TRBJ2-2,CSVAPGWGMAGELFF,TGCAGCGTGGCCCCCGGTTGGGGGATGGCCGGGGAGCTGTTTTTT
TRBV5-1,.,.,TRBJ2-1,CASSLDRIDEQFF,TGCGCCAGCAGCCTAGACAGGATCGATGAGCAGTTCTTC